The entry that follows covers one TCR beta chain sequence. Here immunoSEQ multiplex PCR was the method, and the copy in TCRdb shows in-frame clones only, minus some. The sample includes fewer than 95,000 clones, roughly 91% of them seen just once. V lost 2 bases to trimming and J lost 2 bases, with 10 bases between them. CDR3 length equals 15 residues. Germline-derived CDR1 and CDR2 are ENHRY and SYGVKD. This entry belongs to a study of control samples from healthy donors and cancer patients. This rearrangement joins TRBV10-3 to TRBJ1-5, with D unclear. Material for sequencing was blood. The receptor was derived from a man aged 25-45 years in good health. The DNA of the CDR3 is TGTGCCATCAGTGAGGTACTGACTGGCAATCAGCCCCAGCATTTT. Amino acid sequence: CAISEVLTGNQPQHF.